A selection of T cell receptor beta chains follows, all from one sample in a study of T cell changes during pregnancy in multiple sclerosis. Sequencing was performed with immunoSEQ multiplex PCR; in TCRdb, only in-frame clones are kept and a portion is missing. The table records more than 55,000 clones, roughly 91% of them present only once. The sample here was peripheral blood, taken after pregnancy. These receptors all come from a female donor in good health, enrolled as a control in a pregnancy study. Each CDR3 is given with its conserved first and last residue. The D gene is left open where the match is weak. Clone size is not always given. Where it is, it says once, few, many or a class for expanded clones.

abundance,j_gene,d_gene,v_gene,CDR3nt,CDR3aa
NA,TRBJ2-7,NA,TRBV2,TGTGCCAGCAGTGATGGGCCAAGCTCCTACGAGCAGTACTTC,CASSDGPSSYEQYF
NA,TRBJ2-1,NA,TRBV19,TGTGCCAGTAGTACCCACTACAATGAGCAGTTCTTC,CASSTHYNEQFF
NA,TRBJ2-7,NA,TRBV4-1,TGCGCCAGCAGCCAAGATTCCCCCAGGTCCTACGAGCAGTACTTC,CASSQDSPRSYEQYF
NA,TRBJ2-6,TRBD1,TRBV4-1,TGCGCCAGCAGCCGAGGCCCCGGGACAGGGATCCCTGGGGCCAACGTCCTGACTTTC,CASSRGPGTGIPGANVLTF
once,TRBJ2-3,NA,TRBV5-6,TGTGCCAGCAGCCTCCCCCCGGGACACCGCACAGATACGCAGTATTTT,CASSLPPGHRTDTQYF
NA,TRBJ2-2,TRBD1,TRBV9,TGTGCCAGCAGCGCAACAGGGGGCTACACCGGGGAGCTGTTTTTT,CASSATGGYTGELFF
NA,TRBJ1-2,TRBD1,TRBV19,TGTGCCAGTAGTCCCGACAGGGGGCTTGCTGGCTACACCTTC,CASSPDRGLAGYTF
NA,TRBJ1-2,NA,TRBV10-2,TGCGCCAGCAGTGAACAAACGCCCTATGGCTACACCTTC,CASSEQTPYGYTF
once,TRBJ1-2,TRBD1,TRBV11-3,TGTGCCAGCAGCTCATTCCGGGACAGTTATGGCTACACCTTC,CASSSFRDSYGYTF
NA,TRBJ1-2,NA,TRBV7-9,TGTGCCAGCAGCGCCAAAGATGGGGACTTCATACGGTACACCTTC,CASSAKDGDFIRYTF
once,TRBJ2-5,TRBD1,TRBV30,TGTGCCTGGAACCCCGACAGGGGGGAGACCCAGTACTTC,CAWNPDRGETQYF
NA,TRBJ1-2,NA,TRBV6-1,TGTGCCAGCAGTGACAGGGGATATGGCTACACCTTC,CASSDRGYGYTF
NA,TRBJ2-1,NA,TRBV5-1,TGCGCCAGCATCTCGAGTAGCTCCTACAATGAGCAGTTCTTC,CASISSSSYNEQFF
NA,TRBJ2-6,NA,TRBV2,TGTGCCAGCAATGCACAGCCCTCTGGGGCCAACGTCCTGACTTTC,CASNAQPSGANVLTF
NA,TRBJ1-2,NA,TRBV6-6,TGTGCCAGCACCCTTAAGCCTGGACATACTAACTATGGCTACACCTTC,CASTLKPGHTNYGYTF
NA,TRBJ2-5,TRBD1,TRBV27,TGTGCCAGCAGACGCCGCATCGGACAGGGGGCAGAAGAGACCCAGTACTTC,CASRRRIGQGAEETQYF
NA,TRBJ2-3,NA,TRBV7-3,TGTGCCAGCAGCTTAACGGGGGCCATCACAGATACGCAGTATTTT,CASSLTGAITDTQYF
NA,TRBJ1-3,NA,TRBV4-3,TGCGCCAGCAGCCCTATTCAGGGGACTGGAAACACCATATATTTT,CASSPIQGTGNTIYF
NA,TRBJ1-2,TRBD1,TRBV6-5,TGTGCCAGCAGTTACTCACAGGGGAACTATGGCTACACCTTC,CASSYSQGNYGYTF
NA,TRBJ1-1,NA,TRBV14,TGTGCCAGCAGCCAAGCTGAAGGGGGTCTGAGTGAAGCTTTCTTT,CASSQAEGGLSEAFF
few,TRBJ1-5,NA,TRBV30,TGTGCCTGGAGTGGCGGGGACAATCAGCCCCAGCATTTT,CAWSGGDNQPQHF
NA,TRBJ2-7,TRBD1,TRBV7-9,TGTGCCAGCAGCCCCCGGACAGGGCAAAGCTACGAGCAGTACTTC,CASSPRTGQSYEQYF
NA,TRBJ2-2,NA,TRBV4-3,TGCGCCAGCAGCCCGGGGAGTAACACCGGGGAGCTGTTTTTT,CASSPGSNTGELFF
NA,TRBJ2-7,TRBD1,TRBV30,TGTGCCGGCAGAATAAAGGGGGCTTACGAGCAGTACTTC,CAGRIKGAYEQYF
once,TRBJ2-5,TRBD2,TRBV6-6,TGTGCCAGCTCGACTAGCGCCCCGCAAGAGACCCAGTACTTC,CASSTSAPQETQYF
NA,TRBJ1-5,NA,TRBV29-1,TGCAGCATTTCACAGGGCGGGAGCAATCAGCCCCAGCATTTT,CSISQGGSNQPQHF
NA,TRBJ1-3,NA,TRBV18,TGTGCCAGCTCACCACCCATGAGCTCTGGAAACACCATATATTTT,CASSPPMSSGNTIYF
NA,TRBJ1-2,NA,TRBV5-4,TGTGCCAGCAGCTTTATCCAGGGCGGTGGCTACACCTTC,CASSFIQGGGYTF
NA,TRBJ2-5,TRBD2,TRBV4-2,TGTGCCAGCAGCCAAGTCGGGACTAGCGGGAGGGAGGAGACCCAGTACTTC,CASSQVGTSGREETQYF
NA,TRBJ2-7,NA,TRBV19,TGTGCCAGTAGTCGGGGGAGTACCTACGAGCAGTACTTC,CASSRGSTYEQYF
NA,TRBJ2-7,NA,TRBV30,TGTGCCTGGAAGGGGGGGTCTTACGAGCAGTACTTC,CAWKGGSYEQYF
once,TRBJ1-1,TRBD1,TRBV7-3,TGTGCCAGCAGCTCCCAGGGGGGCCCGAACACTGAAGCTTTCTTT,CASSSQGGPNTEAFF
few,TRBJ1-2,TRBD1,TRBV10-2,TGCGCCAGCAGTAGGGACAGTGGTGGCTACACCTTC,CASSRDSGGYTF
once,TRBJ1-2,TRBD1,TRBV7-2,TGTGCCAGCAGCGCGGACAGGGGAGGACGTGGCTACACCTTC,CASSADRGGRGYTF
NA,TRBJ1-2,NA,TRBV11-3,TGTGCCAGCAGCTTATATCAGGACTCATATGGCTACACCTTC,CASSLYQDSYGYTF
NA,TRBJ1-2,NA,TRBV27,TGTGCCAGCAGTTTTTCCATGGCGGATGGCTACACCTTC,CASSFSMADGYTF
NA,TRBJ1-5,TRBD1,TRBV18,TGTGCCAGCTCACCGGAGACAGGGACTCAGCCCCAGCATTTT,CASSPETGTQPQHF
NA,TRBJ2-7,NA,TRBV30,TGTGCCTGCCATCAGACGCCTGGGGGGGAGCAGTACTTC,CACHQTPGGEQYF
few,TRBJ1-5,NA,TRBV19,TGTGCCAGTAGTTATACTATGACAGGCGTTATAATGGATCAGCCCCAGCATTTT,CASSYTMTGVIMDQPQHF
NA,TRBJ2-7,NA,TRBV4-3,TGCGCCAGCAGCCAAGTAACGGGCGGAGGGGAGCAGTACTTC,CASSQVTGGGEQYF
once,TRBJ2-1,TRBD2,TRBV10-2,TGCGCCAGCTGGGGCGGGGGGGGGAACAATGAGCAGTTCTTC,CASWGGGGNNEQFF
NA,TRBJ2-5,TRBD2,TRBV7-6,TGTGCCAGCAGCTTAGCGACAGCGGGGGGACTGCAGTCTCAAGAGACCCAGTACTTC,CASSLATAGGLQSQETQYF
NA,TRBJ2-2,TRBD1,TRBV7-9,TGTGCCAGCAACAAAGGGACAGCTGAGGGCGGGGAGCTGTTTTTT,CASNKGTAEGGELFF